A selection of T cell receptor beta chains follows, all from one sample in a study of blood T cell repertoires in COVID-19. The table came from immunoSEQ multiplex PCR; TCRdb's copy has only in-frame clones and leaves some out. The table has about 360,000 clones, approximately 86% seen once. Sequenced input: peripheral blood. These TCRs come from a human donor in a cohort sampled during active COVID-19. Each CDR3 is given with its conserved first and last residue. A row's size may be missing; if present it is once, few, many or a size class.

cdr3_length	j_call	v_call	clone_size	cdr3_aa
15	TRBJ1-1	TRBV3-1/TRBV3-2	.	CASSQDVLESTEAFF
15	TRBJ2-7	TRBV19	.	CASKVGQSPTYEQYF
13	TRBJ1-1	TRBV2	.	CANLKRHNTEAFF
11	TRBJ2-7	TRBV20-1	.	CSAWGDHEQYF
15	TRBJ2-1	TRBV6-5	.	CASSPSGRGSNEQFF
16	TRBJ1-4	TRBV25-1	.	CASSDRTGGVEEKLFF
14	TRBJ1-2	TRBV30	.	CAWSPDRGNYGYTF
14	TRBJ1-1	TRBV6-4	.	CASSDTDRATEAFF
15	TRBJ1-1	TRBV5-4	few	CASSPWLQPNTEAFF
16	TRBJ1-1	TRBV28	once	CASSSPGQGRNTEAFF
14	TRBJ1-1	TRBV30	.	CAWSVGPGRQEAFF
14	TRBJ1-2	TRBV19	.	CASSRDSFNYGYTF
15	TRBJ2-4	TRBV2	.	CASRGLAGVENIQYF
12	TRBJ2-7	TRBV29-1	.	CSVGQGRAEQYF
17	TRBJ2-1	TRBV12-5	.	CASGLVVTGFTYNEQFF
18	TRBJ2-5	TRBV7-6	.	CASSSDWTSGGLKETQYF
13	TRBJ1-6	TRBV30	.	CASGLNGDSPLHF
16	TRBJ2-2	TRBV11-2	.	CASSLSSRGGTGELFF
11	TRBJ2-3	TRBV7-2	.	CASSQRGTQYF
14	TRBJ1-2	TRBV10-3	.	CAISPEQGILGYTF
15	TRBJ2-7	TRBV7-8	.	CASSLGGGPYYEQYF
16	TRBJ2-3	TRBV7-2	.	CASSLNGGASTDTQYF
13	TRBJ2-5	TRBV7-8	.	CASSSGLKETQYF
16	TRBJ2-5	TRBV24-1	.	CATSDLELGSQETQYF
14	TRBJ1-2	TRBV3-1/TRBV3-2	.	CASSHMGAGNGYTF
15	TRBJ1-3	TRBV5-1	.	CASSSTGANGNTIYF
16	TRBJ2-3	TRBV7-8	few	CASSLGDRASTDTQYF
16	TRBJ2-7	TRBV6-1	.	CASSEALAGDSYEQYF
15	TRBJ2-7	TRBV3-1/TRBV3-2	once	CASSQETGLVYEQYF
15	TRBJ1-2	TRBV5-6	.	CASSFRGTLGYGYTF
17	TRBJ2-3	TRBV5-1	.	CASSLDGGQGYRDTQYF
12	TRBJ2-7	TRBV2	.	CASSFLVGEQYF